This paragraph covers one T cell receptor beta chain sequence. Only in-frame clones appear in the TCRdb table, and some are missing; sequencing was by immunoSEQ multiplex PCR. The sample shows roughly 120,000 clones, about 94% of them seen only once. The record originates from a study of control samples from healthy donors and cancer patients. The germline gives CDR1 SEHNR, CDR2 FQNEAQ (reference sequence). The ends were cut back, 1 base at V and 8 bases at J, with 17 bases in the middle. The CDR3 contains 15 residues. The sequenced sample was blood. The chain recombines TRBV7-9 with TRBJ1-2; the D gene is possibly TRBD1 (6 bases). This clonotype originated in a man in his thirties or forties in good health. The CDR3 spells CASSLEAPRGEGYTF. For the CDR3, the DNA is TGTGCCAGCAGCTTAGAGGCCCCCAGGGGAGAAGGCTACACCTTC. Supplemented by reference TRBV7-9 and TRBJ1-2, the full variable domain reads DTGVSQNPRHKITKRGQNVTFRCDPISEHNRLYWYRQTLGQGPEFLTYFQNEAQLEKSRLLSDRFSAERPKGSFSTLEIQRTEQGDSAMYLCASSLEAPRGEGYTFGSGTRLTVV.